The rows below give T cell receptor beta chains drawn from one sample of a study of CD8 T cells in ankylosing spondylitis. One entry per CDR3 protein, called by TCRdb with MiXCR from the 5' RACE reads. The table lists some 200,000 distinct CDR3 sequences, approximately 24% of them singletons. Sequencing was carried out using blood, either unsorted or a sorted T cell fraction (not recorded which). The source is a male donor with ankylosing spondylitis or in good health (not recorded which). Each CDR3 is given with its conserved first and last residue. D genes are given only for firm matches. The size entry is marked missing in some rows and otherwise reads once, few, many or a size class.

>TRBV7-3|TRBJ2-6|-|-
CASSDRGAGANVLTF
TGTGCCAGCAGCGATAGGGGGGCTGGGGCCAACGTCCTGACTTTC
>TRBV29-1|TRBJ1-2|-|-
CSVEEGASYTF
TGCAGCGTTGAAGAGGGGGCAAGCTACACCTTC
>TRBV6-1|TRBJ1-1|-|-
CASRIDGPNTEAFF
TGTGCCAGCAGAATAGACGGTCCGAACACTGAAGCTTTCTTT
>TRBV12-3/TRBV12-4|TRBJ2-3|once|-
CASSPGLHSTDTQYF
TGTGCCAGCAGCCCCGGGCTACATAGCACAGATACGCAGTATTTT
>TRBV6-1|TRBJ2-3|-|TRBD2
CASSRLAGDVTDTQYF
TGTGCCAGCAGTCGACTAGCGGGAGATGTGACAGATACGCAGTATTTT
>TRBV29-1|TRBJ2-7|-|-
CSVRLKGGEQYF
TGCAGCGTTAGGTTAAAGGGCGGCGAGCAGTACTTC
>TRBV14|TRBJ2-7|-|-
CASSHPASEQYF
TGTGCCAGCAGCCATCCAGCCTCCGAGCAGTACTTC
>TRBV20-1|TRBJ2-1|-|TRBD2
CSASGRGSYNEQFF
TGCAGTGCTAGCGGGAGGGGGTCCTACAATGAGCAGTTCTTC
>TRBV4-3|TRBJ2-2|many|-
CASSQEVGLNTGELFF
TGCGCCAGCAGCCAAGAGGTGGGACTGAACACCGGGGAGCTGTTTTTT
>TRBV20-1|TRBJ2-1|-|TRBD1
CSAGGQRLYNEQFF
TGCAGTGCTGGGGGACAGCGGCTCTACAATGAGCAGTTCTTC
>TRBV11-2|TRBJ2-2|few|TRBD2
CASSTQRENAGELFF
TGTGCCAGCAGCACACAGCGGGAGAATGCCGGGGAGCTGTTTTTT